Listed here are 10 T cell receptor beta chains from one sample, sequenced in a study of STAT5B mutations in CD4+ large granular lymphocyte leukemia (dated 2022 in TCRdb). The library was produced with the immunoSEQ multiplex PCR assay. The clones in this table, taken by TCRdb from immuneACCESS, are in-frame only. Not every clone is retained; where verified, under half of the shortfall comes from an unresolved V gene, and the cause of the rest is unknown. Across this sample there are 5,800 or so clones, with around 74% seen only once. In total, the top ten clones hold 1.5% to 2% of the sample. Material for sequencing was PBMCs. These receptors were obtained from a woman aged 65 to 85 with CD4+ T-cell large granular lymphocyte leukemia.

The rearrangement joins TRBV6-5 to TRBJ2-1; D possibly uses TRBD1 or TRBD2 (5 bases each). Per the germline V gene, CDR1 is MNHEY and CDR2 is SVGAGI. V dropped 8 bases and J dropped 6 bases, with 17 bases sitting between them. The CDR3 is made up of 14 amino acids. CDR3 nucleotides: TGTGCCAGCTCTCGGGACCCAGCCCTCAATGAGCAGTTCTTC. As protein: CASSRDPALNEQFF.

The chain joins TRBV28 to TRBJ2-7; 10 positions match TRBD2. V gave up 3 bases and J gave up 6 bases; unmatched junction bases: 8. Germline lookup yields CDR1 MDHEN and CDR2 SYDVKM. There are 15 residues in the CDR3. The CDR3, as DNA: TGTGCCAGCAGTTTGAGCGGGAGGGTCCTCCGCGAGCAGTACTTC. Residues: CASSLSGRVLREQYF. The variable domain in full, with the rest retrieved from reference TRBV28 and TRBJ2-7, is DVKVTQSSRYLVKRTGEKVFLECVQDMDHENMFWYRQDPGLGLRLIYFSYDVKMKEKGDIPEGYSVSREKKERFSLILESASTNQTSMYLCASSLSGRVLREQYFGPGTRLTVT.

This clone was counted only a few times. The sample has other DNA sequences that encode this CDR3 too. This rearrangement joins TRBV2 to TRBJ2-7; TRBD2 is a possible D gene (5 bases). Germline CDR1 reads SNHLY; CDR2 reads FYNNEI. The germline V and J ends were trimmed by 6 bases and 0 bases, with 6 bases remaining between them. The CDR3 is 12 residues long. CDR3 in amino acids: CASSGDSYEQYF. The DNA of the CDR3 is TGTGCCAGCAGCGGGGACTCCTACGAGCAGTACTTC.

The chain is built from TRBV2 and TRBJ2-1; D unclear. The CDR3 is made up of 11 amino acids. Between the trimmed V and J ends, which lost 9 bases and 4 bases, there was a span of 7 bases. Looked up from germline, CDR1 is SNHLY and CDR2 is FYNNEI. CDR3 nucleotide sequence: TGTGCCAGTACTCAATACAATGAGCAGTTCTTC. Amino acid sequence: CASTQYNEQFF.

The chain joins TRBV28 to TRBJ2-1; 7 nucleotides agree with TRBD2. Trimming took 2 bases from V and 7 from J; bases not matched to a gene: 11. This CDR3 contains 16 residues. Germline CDR1 reads MDHEN; CDR2 reads SYDVKM. CDR3 sequence reads: CASSLSLGGVRNEQFF. CDR3 bases: TGTGCCAGCAGTTTAAGCCTGGGGGGGGTAAGGAATGAGCAGTTCTTC.

The chain employs TRBV7-8 and TRBJ2-3; D may be TRBD2 (5 bases). Germline values: CDR1 SGHVS, CDR2 FQNEAQ. V was cut by 1 base and J by 4 bases, with 12 bases left in between. The CDR3 sequence is 15 residues long. CDR3 sequence: CASSLVGLAPDTQYF. The CDR3 DNA is TGTGCCAGCAGCTTAGTAGGGCTAGCCCCAGATACGCAGTATTTT. Full variable domain (missing parts from reference TRBV7-8 and TRBJ2-3): GAGVSQSPRYKVAKRGQDVALRCDPISGHVSLFWYQQALGQGPEFLTYFQNEAQLDKSGLPSDRFFAERPEGSVSTLKIQRTQQEDSAVYLCASSLVGLAPDTQYFGPGTRLTVL.

The chain has TRBV30 and TRBJ1-1, with unresolved D. Germline CDR1 reads GTSNPN; CDR2 reads SVGIG (reference sequence). The V and J ends lost 7 bases and 1 base respectively, with 10 bases between them. The CDR3 is 12 amino acids. The CDR3 coding sequence is TGTGCCTCGGAAGGATGGAACACTGAAGCTTTCTTT. Its translation is CASEGWNTEAFF.

This clone occurred once. The chain couples TRBV6-5 to TRBJ1-1; possible D gene TRBD1, 5 bases. Germline assignment: CDR1 MNHEY and CDR2 SVGAGI. The CDR3 has 13 amino acids. V was shortened by 5 bases and J by 7 bases, with 14 bases between the two germline ends. The DNA for the CDR3 is TGTGCCAGCAGTCGCAATGGGGGAGTTGAAGCTTTCTTT. It is translated as CASSRNGGVEAFF.

The chain recombines TRBV30 with TRBJ1-2, with 8 bases lining up with TRBD1. The germline gives CDR1 GTSNPN, CDR2 SVGIG (reference sequence). The V and J ends lost 1 base and 2 bases, in that order; junction bases with no gene match: 3. The CDR3 has 14 residues. The CDR3 sequence is CAWSAGTGNYGYTF. CDR3 nucleotides: TGTGCCTGGAGTGCCGGGACAGGCAACTATGGCTACACCTTC.

The V and J genes are TRBV11-3 and TRBJ2-1; no firm D call. CDR1 and CDR2 from the germline V gene are SGHNT and YENEEA. The CDR3 spans 15 residues. Trimming pared 5 bases from V and 0 bases from J, leaving 11 bases between. The CDR3 loop is CASSPGRSSYNEQFF. CDR3 DNA: TGTGCCAGCAGCCCTGGACGGAGCTCCTACAATGAGCAGTTCTTC. Variable domain in full (rest from reference TRBV11-3 and TRBJ2-1): EAGVVQSPRYKIIEKKQPVAFWCNPISGHNTLYWYLQNLGQGPELLIRYENEEAVDDSQLPKDRFSAERLKGVDSTLKIQPAELGDSAVYLCASSPGRSSYNEQFFGPGTRLTVL.